These 32 T cell receptor beta chains were all obtained from the same sample, sequenced in a study of T cell clones after liver transplantation. Only in-frame clones appear in the TCRdb table, and some are missing; sequencing was by immunoSEQ multiplex PCR. The data show roughly 73,000 clones, roughly 80% seen once. The sample was CD4+ T cells from blood, taken before liver transplant. Source of these receptors: a human donor who received a liver transplant.

This rearrangement joins TRBV11-2 to TRBJ2-7; 9 nucleotides match TRBD1. The germline CDR1 and CDR2 sequences are SGHAT and FQNNGV. V trimming: 5 bases; J trimming: 5 bases; junction bases outside the gene matches: 7. The length of the CDR3 is 14 residues. The CDR3 spells CASSDLDRGHEQYF. The CDR3 DNA reads as TGTGCCAGCAGCGACCTGGACAGGGGCCACGAGCAGTACTTC.

This chain connects TRBV1 to TRBJ2-3; the DNA was not compared with TRBD2, the D call given in the table. TRBV1 is tagged as a pseudogene. The CDR3 length is 16 residues. CDR3 bases: TGCACCAGCTGCCGCGGGAGACGATTCGTTACAGATACGCAGTATTTT. Translating gives CTSCRGRRFVTDTQYF.

This rearrangement joins TRBV5-6 to TRBJ1-1, with D perhaps TRBD1 (6 bases). The CDR3 spans 15 residues. V lost 4 bases to trimming and J lost 4 bases, with 17 bases between them. Germline V gene lookup returns CDR1 SGHDT and CDR2 YYEEEE. The CDR3 DNA sequence: TGTGCCAGCAGCCCCTCCGGGGGGCTCGGCACTGAAGCTTTCTTT. This sequence encodes CASSPSGGLGTEAFF.

V is TRBV19 and J is TRBJ1-5; possibly TRBD1 for D (5 bases). The CDR3 has 12 residues. Germline CDR1 is LNHDA and CDR2 is SQIVND (reference sequence). Trimming shortened V by 5 bases and J by 6 bases, and 8 bases separated the two germline ends. The CDR3 spells CASSPGGQPQHF. CDR3 nucleotide sequence: TGTGCCAGTAGTCCCGGGGGTCAGCCCCAGCATTTT.

This rearrangement joins TRBV19 to TRBJ2-1; TRBD2 aligns across 9 bases. With 0 bases clipped from V and 9 bases from J, the junction kept 15 bases outside the gene matches. This CDR3 has 18 amino acids. The V gene's germline CDR1 is LNHDA and CDR2 SQIVND (reference sequence). CDR3 coding DNA: TGTGCCAGTAGTATAGACCCCTGGTCTAGCGGGATTTACGGTGAGCAGTTCTTC. This encodes CASSIDPWSSGIYGEQFF. Using reference TRBV19 and TRBJ2-1 for the parts outside the CDR3, the full variable domain is DGGITQSPKYLFRKEGQNVTLSCEQNLNHDAMYWYRQDPGQGLRLIYYSQIVNDFQKGDIAEGYSVSREKKESFPLTVTSAQKNPTAFYLCASSIDPWSSGIYGEQFFGPGTRLTVL.

J is TRBJ2-5 and V is TRBV5-1; D is unresolved. The CDR3 has 12 amino acids. Trimming pared 5 bases from V and 2 bases from J, leaving 7 bases between. Germline CDR1 reads SGHRS; CDR2 reads YFSETQ. The CDR3 sequence: CASRIGQETQYF. For the CDR3, the DNA is TGCGCCAGCAGAATCGGGCAAGAGACCCAGTACTTC.

The genes are TRBV11-2 and TRBJ1-5; D is perhaps TRBD1 (6 bases). Per the germline V gene, CDR1 is SGHAT and CDR2 is FQNNGV. This CDR3 region has 15 residues. Trimming cost V 5 bases and J 2 bases, with 13 bases left between them. CDR3 sequence: CASSPVRGGNQPQHF. The CDR3 DNA sequence: TGTGCCAGCAGCCCCGTCAGGGGAGGCAATCAGCCCCAGCATTTT. Using reference TRBV11-2 and TRBJ1-5 for the parts outside the CDR3, the full variable domain is EAGVAQSPRYKIIEKRQSVAFWCNPISGHATLYWYQQILGQGPKLLIQFQNNGVVDDSQLPKDRFSAERLKGVDSTLKIQPAKLEDSAVYLCASSPVRGGNQPQHFGDGTRLSIL.

This clone was seen once. The chain has TRBV11-2 and TRBJ2-3; D perhaps matches TRBD1 (5 bases). CDR1 and CDR2 (germline): SGHAT, FQNNGV. There are 13 residues in the CDR3. V lost 5 bases to trimming and J lost 8 bases, with 14 bases between them. The CDR3 DNA reads TGTGCCAGCAGCCGCGACAGTCAGGGTACGCAGTATTTT. Translating it yields CASSRDSQGTQYF.

The V gene is TRBV4-3, the J gene TRBJ2-5, with 8 positions matching TRBD1. With 4 bases clipped from V and 5 bases from J, the junction kept 9 bases outside the gene matches. The CDR3 totals 15 residues. Germline assignment: CDR1 LGHNA and CDR2 YSLEER. CDR3 region: CASSPSAHRGETQYF. The CDR3 DNA reads TGCGCCAGCAGCCCGTCGGCCCACAGGGGGGAGACCCAGTACTTC.

This chain uses TRBV5-6 with TRBJ2-2, with 10 nucleotides matching TRBD1. The CDR3 spans 15 residues. V lost 2 bases, J lost 8 bases, and 6 bases stayed unmatched. Germline CDR1 and CDR2: SGHDT and YYEEEE. The CDR3 DNA is TGTGCCAGCAGCTTCGACAGGGGGCTAGCTGGGGAGCTGTTTTTT. Translated, it gives CASSFDRGLAGELFF.

This clone has a handful of counts. The V and J genes are TRBV7-9 and TRBJ1-5; D is undetermined. The V and J ends lost 3 bases and 3 bases respectively, with 6 bases between them. The CDR3 contains 13 residues. Germline V gene sequence: CDR1 SEHNR, CDR2 FQNEAQ (reference sequence). CDR3 in DNA: TGTGCCAGCAGCTTGGAGGTCAATCAGCCCCAGCATTTT. This sequence encodes CASSLEVNQPQHF.

This sequence joins TRBV27 and TRBJ2-3; TRBD1 matches at 11 bases. The CDR3 consists of 16 residues. From germline, CDR1 is MNHEY and CDR2 SMNVEV (reference sequence). The trim removed 4 bases at V and 5 bases at J, leaving 8 bases unmatched. CDR3 residues: CASSYLGQGAQDTQYF. CDR3 in DNA: TGTGCCAGCAGTTACCTCGGACAGGGGGCGCAAGATACGCAGTATTTT.

V and J are TRBV5-1 and TRBJ2-5; 7 nucleotides line up with TRBD2. Germline loops: CDR1 SGHRS, CDR2 YFSETQ. Trimming cost V 4 bases and J 9 bases; bases outside gene matches: 18. The CDR3 runs to 16 residues. The CDR3 region has the DNA TGCGCCAGCAGCCCCCTTGGGGGAGGGCCACTCGGGTCCCAGTACTTC. Protein sequence: CASSPLGGGPLGSQYF.

The chain has TRBV6-6 and TRBJ1-1; perhaps TRBD1 as D (5 bases). CDR1 and CDR2 (germline): MNHNY, SVGAGI (reference sequence). CDR3 size: 12 residues. Trimming removed 2 bases at V and 9 bases at J, with 10 bases between. The CDR3 nucleotides read TGTGCCAGCAGTTACCCGGGGACTCAAGCTTTCTTT. It encodes CASSYPGTQAFF.

The rearrangement uses TRBV7-9 and TRBJ1-1; D perhaps matches TRBD1 (6 bases). The CDR3 is 16 residues long. Per the germline V gene, CDR1 is SEHNR and CDR2 is FQNEAQ (reference sequence). V was pared by 2 bases and J by 1 base, with 14 bases between. The CDR3 nucleotides read TGTGCCAGCAGCTTAACACAGGGCCCGGGGAACACTGAAGCTTTCTTT. Translating gives CASSLTQGPGNTEAFF.

This rearrangement joins TRBV7-9 to TRBJ2-2; no firm D call. V lost 7 bases and J lost 2, with 2 bases in between. Germline V lookup: CDR1 SEHNR, CDR2 FQNEAQ (reference sequence). The CDR3 spans 11 residues. CDR3 DNA: TGTGCCAGCACAAACACCGGGGAGCTGTTTTTT. Its protein product is CASTNTGELFF.

This clone was counted a single time. The CDR3 sequence: CASSSKLRLPETYEQYF. CDR3 nucleotides: TGTGCCAGCAGCTCCAAACTCCGACTCCCGGAAACCTACGAGCAGTACTTC. The genes are TRBV11-1 and TRBJ2-7, with D hard to call. With 4 bases removed from V and 2 bases from J, the gap between germline ends came to 21 bases. Germline V CDR1 and CDR2: SGHAT, FQDESV (reference sequence). The CDR3 is 17 residues long.

The chain recombines TRBV19 with TRBJ1-2; TRBD1 is a possible D gene (5 bases). Trimming removed 2 bases from V and 0 bases from J, with 16 bases in between. Germline V lookup: CDR1 LNHDA, CDR2 SQIVND (reference sequence). The CDR3 has 17 amino acids. In DNA form, the CDR3 reads TGTGCCAGTAGTATAATTCAGGGCTCTACCGCTAACTATGGCTACACCTTC. Its protein product is CASSIIQGSTANYGYTF.

Comments on this clone: An end of the junction differs from the germline gene, which may be a read error. J is TRBJ2-2 and V is TRBV7-7; the D gene is possibly TRBD2 (5 bases). CDR1 is SSHAT and CDR2 is FNYEAQ in the germline V gene (reference sequence). The CDR3 runs to 14 residues. CDR3 coding DNA: TGTGCTAGCAGCTTTCTAGCCCGGGGCGGGGAGCTGTTTTTT. Amino acid sequence: CASSFLARGGELFF.

The chain couples TRBV7-3 to TRBJ2-1, with 8 bases identical to TRBD1. Per the germline V gene, CDR1 is SGHTA and CDR2 is FQGTGA. The CDR3 is 15 residues long. V dropped 5 bases and J dropped 1; count of bases not matched to a gene: 4. The CDR3 coding sequence is TGTGCCAGCAGCCTCGGGACAGGTTCCTACAATGAGCAGTTCTTC. This translates into CASSLGTGSYNEQFF.

The V and J genes are TRBV7-2 and TRBJ2-3, with 8 bases fitting TRBD2. Germline CDR1 is SGHTA and CDR2 is FQGNSA. Losses at the gene ends were 4 bases for V and 4 bases for J; bases not matched to a gene: 13. CDR3 length: 17 amino acids. In nucleotides, the CDR3 is TGTGCCAGCAGCTCGGCCCGGGGGGGCGAAACCTCAGATACGCAGTATTTT. Residues: CASSSARGGETSDTQYF.

This chain connects TRBV5-1 to TRBJ2-3, with TRBD2 identical over 7 bases. The CDR3 extends over 16 amino acids. Germline V gives CDR1 SGHRS, CDR2 YFSETQ. J lost 2 bases, V lost 6 bases, and 12 bases had no gene match. CDR3 protein: CASILTSGTNTDTQYF. In DNA form, the CDR3 reads TGCGCCAGCATTTTGACGAGCGGGACTAACACAGATACGCAGTATTTT.

This sequence joins TRBV5-8 and TRBJ1-3, with D unresolved. The CDR3 extends over 15 amino acids. CDR1 and CDR2 (germline): SGHTS, YDEGEE. The germline V and J ends were trimmed by 3 bases and 0 bases, with 10 bases remaining between them. The chain's CDR3 is CASSSGGLSGNTIYF. CDR3 DNA: TGTGCCAGCAGCTCGGGAGGTCTCTCTGGAAACACCATATATTTT.

This chain links TRBV9 with TRBJ1-1; TRBD1 aligns across 8 bases. With 0 bases clipped from V and 3 bases from J, the junction kept 10 bases outside the gene matches. Germline V gene data show CDR1 as SGDLS and CDR2 as YYNGEE. The CDR3 is made up of 17 amino acids. The CDR3: CASSVEVGTGLDTEAFF. Here the CDR3 DNA reads TGTGCCAGCAGCGTAGAAGTGGGGACAGGTTTGGACACTGAAGCTTTCTTT.

This clone was recorded only once. This sequence joins TRBV7-6 and TRBJ2-1, with 8 bases identical to TRBD1. The V gene's germline CDR1 is SGHVS and CDR2 FNYEAQ. This CDR3 spans 15 amino acids. With 5 bases clipped from V and 5 bases from J, the junction kept 8 bases outside the gene matches. The CDR3 coding sequence is TGTGCCAGCAGCACAACCGGGACAGGCAACAATGAGCAGTTCTTC. Translated: CASSTTGTGNNEQFF. Based on the CDR3 plus reference TRBV7-6 and TRBJ2-1, the full variable domain is GAGVSQSPRYKVTKRGQDVALRCDPISGHVSLYWYRQALGQGPEFLTYFNYEAQQDKSGLPNDRFSAERPEGSISTLTIQRTEQRDSAMYRCASSTTGTGNNEQFFGPGTRLTVL.

This CDR3 reads CASEGVTRNEQYF. The CDR3 nucleotides are TGTGCCAGCGAGGGAGTTACTCGGAACGAGCAGTACTTC. The V gene is TRBV28, the J gene TRBJ2-7, with D possibly matching TRBD2 (5 bases). Deletions cut 8 bases from V and 5 bases from J, with 16 bases between. This CDR3 is 13 amino acids long. Per germline, CDR1 MDHEN and CDR2 SYDVKM.

The rearrangement uses TRBV4-3 and TRBJ2-3, with 11 positions matching TRBD2. With 4 bases clipped from V and 0 bases from J, the junction kept 12 bases outside the gene matches. This CDR3 is built from 19 residues. From germline, CDR1 is LGHNA and CDR2 YSLEER. CDR3 sequence reads: CASSRNGTSGLPSTDTQYF. The CDR3 bases are TGCGCCAGCAGCCGAAACGGGACTAGCGGCCTACCTAGCACAGATACGCAGTATTTT.

The CDR3 nucleotides read TGCGCCAGCAGCCAAGACGGACGCTACACCGGGGAGCTGTTTTTT. Residues: CASSQDGRYTGELFF. The J gene is TRBJ2-2, the V gene TRBV4-1; D gene ambiguous. Germline V gene lookup returns CDR1 MGHRA and CDR2 YSYEKL. V was clipped by 0 bases and J by 3 bases, with 8 bases between them. This CDR3 is built from 15 residues.

CDR3 sequence reads: CASSVSGANVLTF. CDR3 sequence (DNA): TGTGCCAGCAGTGTATCTGGGGCCAACGTCCTGACTTTC. V is TRBV28 and J is TRBJ2-6; no firm D call. V shed 5 bases and J shed 1 base, with 3 bases lying between them. This CDR3 spans 13 amino acids. Germline assignment: CDR1 MDHEN and CDR2 SYDVKM.

The chain employs TRBV6-5 and TRBJ1-5; 8 nucleotides line up with TRBD1. Germline lookup yields CDR1 MNHEY and CDR2 SVGAGI. The CDR3 contains 15 residues. V dropped 0 bases and J dropped 7; count of bases not matched to a gene: 5. CDR3 in DNA: TGTGCCAGCAGTTACTCCAGGGGGCTCGGACAGCCCCAGCATTTT. Its protein product is CASSYSRGLGQPQHF.

The chain is built from TRBV19 and TRBJ2-1, with 7 positions matching TRBD1. J gave up 0 bases and V 5 bases, and 7 bases lay outside the gene matches. Germline lookup yields CDR1 LNHDA and CDR2 SQIVND (reference sequence). The CDR3 has 16 residues. DNA of the CDR3: TGTGCCAGTAGTTCGACAGGGATAAGCTCCTACAATGAGCAGTTCTTC. It encodes CASSSTGISSYNEQFF.

By sample fraction, this clone is medium-sized. The chain is built from TRBV5-4 and TRBJ1-1; TRBD1 might be the D (6 bases). The CDR3 has 14 amino acids. Germline V gene lookup returns CDR1 SGHNT and CDR2 YYREEE (reference sequence). V was trimmed by 7 bases and J by 7 bases, leaving 20 bases between them. CDR3 sequence (DNA): TGTGCCAGCCGAAGTGGGGGCGATCAGTTTGAAGCTTTCTTT. Translating gives CASRSGGDQFEAFF.